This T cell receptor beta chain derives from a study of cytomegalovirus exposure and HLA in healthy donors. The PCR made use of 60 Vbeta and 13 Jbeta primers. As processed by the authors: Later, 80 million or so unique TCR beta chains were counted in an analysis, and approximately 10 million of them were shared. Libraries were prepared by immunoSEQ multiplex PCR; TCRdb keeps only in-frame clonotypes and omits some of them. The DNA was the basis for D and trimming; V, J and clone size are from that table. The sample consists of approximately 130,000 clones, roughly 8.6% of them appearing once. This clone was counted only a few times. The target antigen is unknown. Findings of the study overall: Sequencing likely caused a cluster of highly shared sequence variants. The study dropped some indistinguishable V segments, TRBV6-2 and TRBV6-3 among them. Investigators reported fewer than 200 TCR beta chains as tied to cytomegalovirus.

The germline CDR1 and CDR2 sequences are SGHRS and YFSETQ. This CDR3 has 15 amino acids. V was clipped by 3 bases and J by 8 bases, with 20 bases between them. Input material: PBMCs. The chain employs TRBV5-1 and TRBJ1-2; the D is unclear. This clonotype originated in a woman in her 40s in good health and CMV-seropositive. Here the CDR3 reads CASSSGSPWEIGYTF. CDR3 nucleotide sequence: TGCGCCAGCAGCTCTGGTTCCCCGTGGGAGATCGGCTACACCTTC.